One and the same sample provided the 15 T cell receptor beta chains below, sequenced in a study of T cell repertoires in cytomegalovirus infection. MiXCR, run by TCRdb on the reads, gives a single entry per CDR3 protein. The sample lists 75,000 to 100,000 distinct CDR3 sequences, about half occurring once. The antigens of these receptors remain unknown. The source was CD8+ T cells from cultured PBMCs, collected from culture after CMV antigen stimulation. The source of these receptors is a human donor in good health (CMV status not recorded). Some clones in this sample may be carry-over from other donors' samples.

This clonotype turned up a few times. V usage is TRBV6-1 and J usage is TRBJ2-1; maybe TRBD2 (5 bases). This CDR3 contains 13 residues. V lost 5 bases to trimming and J lost 9 bases, with 14 bases between them. Germline values: CDR1 MNHNS, CDR2 SASEGT. The DNA of the CDR3 is TGTGCCAGCAGTTATAAACTAGTACGTGAGCAGTTCTTC. The encoded protein is CASSYKLVREQFF.

The rearrangement uses TRBV7-9 and TRBJ2-2; a weak D match, TRBD2 (6 bases). Per the germline V gene, CDR1 is SEHNR and CDR2 is FQNEAQ (reference sequence). This CDR3 contains 15 residues. Trimming left V 4 bases short and J 13 bases short, with 22 bases between. Here the CDR3 reads CASSSTPFRAGSLFF. The CDR3 nucleotides are TGTGCCAGCAGCTCGACCCCCTTCAGGGCGGGATCGCTGTTTTTT.

The rearrangement joins TRBV5-8 to TRBJ2-1, with a tentative D call TRBD1 (5 bases). The V gene lost 9 bases and the J gene lost 0 bases, with 13 bases spanning the gap. Germline CDR1 and CDR2: SGHTS and YDEGEE. The CDR3 has 14 residues. The CDR3 region is CAIPGLSSYNEQFF. The CDR3 bases are TGTGCCATCCCAGGGTTAAGCTCCTACAATGAGCAGTTCTTC.

The chain uses TRBV28 and TRBJ2-7; a possible D gene is TRBD2 (6 bases). The CDR3 length is 15 residues. CDR1 and CDR2 (germline): MDHEN, SYDVKM. V lost 1 base, J lost 4 bases, and 14 bases lay in between. DNA of the CDR3: TGTGCCAGCAGTTTATACCGCGGGATTAATTACGAGCAGTACTTC. Translated: CASSLYRGINYEQYF.

The rearrangement uses TRBV7-8 and TRBJ2-1; 10 bases match TRBD1. V shed 1 base, J shed 5 bases, and the junction held 5 bases outside the gene matches. Germline CDR1 reads SGHVS; CDR2 reads FQNEAQ. The CDR3 is 16 residues long. The CDR3 sequence is CASSLEGTGANNEQFF. The CDR3, as DNA: TGTGCCAGCAGCTTAGAGGGGACAGGGGCAAACAATGAGCAGTTCTTC.

The chain uses TRBV6-8 and TRBJ2-1; 7 bases align to TRBD2. The germline V gene has CDR1 MNHGY and CDR2 SAAAGT. Losses at the gene ends were 0 bases for V and 6 bases for J; bases not matched to a gene: 5. The length of the CDR3 is 15 residues. The CDR3 region is CASSYSREKGNEQFF. Here the CDR3 DNA reads TGTGCCAGCAGTTACTCGCGGGAGAAAGGCAATGAGCAGTTCTTC.

The chain combines TRBV20-1 with TRBJ2-1; 10 bases align to TRBD2. The germline V gene has CDR1 DFQATT and CDR2 SNEGSKA (reference sequence). V was pared by 0 bases and J by 0 bases, with 5 bases of the junction left unmatched. This CDR3 spans 17 amino acids. For the CDR3, the DNA is TGCAGTGCTAGAGATGGGACTAGCGTCAACTCCTACAATGAGCAGTTCTTC. Protein: CSARDGTSVNSYNEQFF.

Only one count was recorded for this clonotype. The chain is built from TRBV28 and TRBJ2-7; perhaps TRBD1 as D (6 bases). The length of the CDR3 is 11 residues. Germline values: CDR1 MDHEN, CDR2 SYDVKM. Trimming left V 7 bases short and J 4 bases short, with 8 bases between. CDR3 residues: CASTGDYEQYF. DNA for the CDR3: TGTGCCAGCACAGGGGATTACGAGCAGTACTTC.

A few counts support this clonotype. This chain uses TRBV19 with TRBJ1-1; TRBD1 agrees at 10 bases. Trimming removed 5 bases from V and 4 bases from J; junction bases left unmatched: 7. Germline V gene lookup returns CDR1 LNHDA and CDR2 SQIVND (reference sequence). The CDR3 is 15 amino acids. CDR3 amino acids: CASSAGTGVITEAFF. Written as DNA, the CDR3 is TGTGCCAGTAGTGCCGGGACAGGGGTTATCACTGAAGCTTTCTTT.

The V call is TRBV7-6, the J call TRBJ2-1; unclear D gene. Germline CDR1 and CDR2: SGHVS and FNYEAQ. Deletions cut 5 bases from V and 8 bases from J, with 19 bases between. This CDR3 has 15 amino acids. The DNA for the CDR3 is TGTGCCAGCAGCGCCACTATTAATCTTAACCATGAGCAGTTCTTC. This sequence encodes CASSATINLNHEQFF.

V usage is TRBV25-1 and J usage is TRBJ1-1, with D perhaps TRBD1 (6 bases). Germline V lookup: CDR1 MGHDK, CDR2 SYGVNS. The V end was cut by 5 bases, the J end by 6 bases, with 13 bases between. There are 13 residues in the CDR3. CDR3: CASSSQGTPEAFF. The CDR3 coding sequence is TGTGCCAGCAGTTCCCAGGGGACCCCTGAAGCTTTCTTT.

In DNA, the CDR3 is TGTGCCAGCAGCTCCGAGGGGGAAAACATTCAGTACTTC. This codes for CASSSEGENIQYF. The chain has TRBV7-2 and TRBJ2-4; TRBD1 is a possible D gene (6 bases). Germline V gene lookup returns CDR1 SGHTA and CDR2 FQGNSA. The CDR3 is 13 residues long. Trimming took 4 bases from V and 5 from J, leaving 9 bases between them.

DNA for the CDR3: TGTGCCAGCTGCCCCCCCCCACAGGTTAGCAATCAGCCCCAGCATTTT. Residues: CASCPPPQVSNQPQHF. The chain joins TRBV6-6 to TRBJ1-5, with D perhaps TRBD1 (5 bases). The CDR3 runs 16 residues. Germline CDR1 is MNHNY and CDR2 is SVGAGI (reference sequence). The V end was cut by 8 bases, the J end by 0 bases, with 17 bases between.

CDR3 DNA sequence: TGTGCCAGCAGTTCCCAGGACAGGGTCGCGTACTATGGCTACACCTTC. This encodes CASSSQDRVAYYGYTF. V gene TRBV6-1 combines with J gene TRBJ1-2, with 8 bases aligning to TRBD1. The CDR3 extends over 16 amino acids. Germline trimming cut 5 bases from V and 3 bases from J; bases unmatched to any gene: 11. Looked up from germline, CDR1 is MNHNS and CDR2 is SASEGT.

In this sample, this clonotype turned up a few times. The chain is built from TRBV7-8 and TRBJ1-1; TRBD1 agrees at 9 bases. This CDR3 has 16 amino acids. The V and J ends lost 5 bases and 6 bases, in that order; junction bases with no gene match: 13. Germline CDR1 reads SGHVS; CDR2 reads FQNEAQ. The CDR3 here is CASSLHYRTGESEAFF. The CDR3 nucleotides read TGTGCCAGCAGCCTGCATTACAGGACAGGGGAATCTGAAGCTTTCTTT.